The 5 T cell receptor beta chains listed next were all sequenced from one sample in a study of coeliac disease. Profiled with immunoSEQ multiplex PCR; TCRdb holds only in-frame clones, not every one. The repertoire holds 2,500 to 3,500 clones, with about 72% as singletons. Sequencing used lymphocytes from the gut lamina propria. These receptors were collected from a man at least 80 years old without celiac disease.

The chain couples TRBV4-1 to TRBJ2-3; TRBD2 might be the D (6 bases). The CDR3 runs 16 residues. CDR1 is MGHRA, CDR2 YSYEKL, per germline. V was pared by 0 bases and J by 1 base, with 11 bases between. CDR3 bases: TGCGCCAGCAGCCAAGAACCAGCGGGTGGCACAGATACGCAGTATTTT. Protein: CASSQEPAGGTDTQYF.

Here the CDR3 reads CAATTGNYGYTF. In DNA form, the CDR3 reads TGTGCCGCTACAACAGGGAACTATGGCTACACCTTC. V gene TRBV10-3 combines with J gene TRBJ1-2, with D possibly matching TRBD1 (6 bases). The ends were cut back, 11 bases at V and 2 bases at J, with 12 bases in the middle. This CDR3 is built from 12 residues. Germline values: CDR1 ENHRY, CDR2 SYGVKD.

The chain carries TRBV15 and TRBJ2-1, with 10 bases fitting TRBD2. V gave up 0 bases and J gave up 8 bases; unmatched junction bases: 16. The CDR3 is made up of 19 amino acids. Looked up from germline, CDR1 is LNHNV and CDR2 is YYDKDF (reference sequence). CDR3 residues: CATSRDFVSGRAQGDEQFF. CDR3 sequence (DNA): TGTGCCACCAGCAGAGATTTTGTGAGCGGGAGGGCCCAGGGCGATGAGCAGTTCTTC.

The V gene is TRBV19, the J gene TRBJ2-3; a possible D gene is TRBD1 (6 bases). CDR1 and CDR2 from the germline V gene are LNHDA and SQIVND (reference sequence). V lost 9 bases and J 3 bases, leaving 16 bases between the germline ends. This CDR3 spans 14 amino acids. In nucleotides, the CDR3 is TGTGCCAGCGGCTCTACAGGGAGTACAGATACGCAGTATTTT. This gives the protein CASGSTGSTDTQYF. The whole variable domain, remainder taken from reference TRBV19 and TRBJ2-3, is DGGITQSPKYLFRKEGQNVTLSCEQNLNHDAMYWYRQDPGQGLRLIYYSQIVNDFQKGDIAEGYSVSREKKESFPLTVTSAQKNPTAFYLCASGSTGSTDTQYFGPGTRLTVL.

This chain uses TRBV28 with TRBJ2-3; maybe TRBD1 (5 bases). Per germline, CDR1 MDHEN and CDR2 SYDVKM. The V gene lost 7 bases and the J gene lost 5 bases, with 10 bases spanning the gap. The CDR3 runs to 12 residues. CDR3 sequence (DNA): TGTGCCAGCACCCCAGGGAAAGATACGCAGTATTTT. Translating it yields CASTPGKDTQYF.